A single sample is the source of the 20 T cell receptor beta chains below, sequenced in a study of blood T cell repertoires in COVID-19. Sequenced by immunoSEQ multiplex PCR; TCRdb stores in-frame clones only, minus some. Of 70,000 or so clones in the sample, around 89% are singletons; the top ten hold 0.5% to 0.7%. Sequencing used peripheral blood. All receptors derive from a man in his fifties or sixties with acute or convalescent COVID-19.

The chain has TRBV18 and TRBJ1-2; possible D gene TRBD1, 5 bases. This CDR3 has 14 amino acids. The V and J ends lost 6 bases and 2 bases respectively, with 13 bases between them. The V gene's germline CDR1 is KGHSH and CDR2 LQKENI. The CDR3 loop is CASSAAAGNYGYTF. In DNA, the CDR3 is TGTGCCAGCTCTGCCGCAGCAGGGAACTATGGCTACACCTTC.

The chain uses TRBV27 and TRBJ2-2; D call uncertain. V lost 6 bases and J 4 bases, leaving 9 bases between the germline ends. CDR1 is MNHEY and CDR2 is SMNVEV in the germline V gene (reference sequence). The CDR3 extends over 13 amino acids. CDR3 amino acids: CASSPYGTGELFF. CDR3 nucleotides: TGTGCCAGCAGCCCCTACGGCACCGGGGAGCTGTTTTTT.

The chain combines TRBV3-1 (or the pseudogene TRBV3-2) with TRBJ2-5, with a possible D match to TRBD1 (5 bases). Germline V gives CDR1 LGHDT, CDR2 YNNKEL (reference sequence). V lost 4 bases to trimming and J lost 13 bases, with 22 bases between them. CDR3 length: 14 residues. In DNA form, the CDR3 reads TGTGCCAGCAGCCTCTCAAGGCGACAGAGCCTAGGGTACTTC. Its protein is CASSLSRRQSLGYF.

This chain joins TRBV24-1 and TRBJ2-5; 7 bases fit TRBD1. Trimming at V came to 2 bases and at J to 5 bases, leaving 10 bases not matched to a gene. This CDR3 has 16 amino acids. Per the germline V gene, CDR1 is KGHDR and CDR2 is SFDVKD. Here the CDR3 reads CATSDYRTGGMETQYF. The CDR3 nucleotides are TGTGCCACCAGTGATTACCGGACAGGAGGTATGGAGACCCAGTACTTC.

The genes are TRBV3-1 (or the pseudogene TRBV3-2) and TRBJ2-7; 10 bases agree with TRBD1. V was clipped by 3 bases and J by 4 bases; unmatched bases: 3. The germline V gene encodes CDR1 LGHDT and CDR2 YNNKEL (reference sequence). There are 14 residues in the CDR3. The DNA of the CDR3 is TGTGCCAGCAGCCAGGGACAGGGGATTTACGAGCAGTACTTC. Amino acid sequence: CASSQGQGIYEQYF.

The rearrangement links TRBV6-5 to TRBJ1-1; 10 nucleotides line up with TRBD1. Germline V lookup: CDR1 MNHEY, CDR2 SVGAGI. V lost 6 bases to trimming and J lost 10 bases; unmatched junction nucleotides: 8. CDR3 length: 13 amino acids. The DNA for the CDR3 is TGTGCCAGCAGCCCCCCGGGACAGGGGAGAGCTTTCTTT. Its translation: CASSPPGQGRAFF.

The chain links TRBV19 to TRBJ1-2; 7 bases are shared with TRBD1. The CDR3 is 14 amino acids. Germline V gives CDR1 LNHDA, CDR2 SQIVND (reference sequence). The junction had 10 bases not matched to a gene; V was cut back by 10 bases and J by 2 bases. The CDR3 reads CATVSQGSNYGYTF. For the CDR3, the DNA is TGTGCCACCGTATCACAGGGGTCGAACTATGGCTACACCTTC.

The chain combines TRBV7-3 with TRBJ1-2, with 12 nucleotides matching TRBD1. From germline, CDR1 is SGHTA and CDR2 FQGTGA. This CDR3 has 14 residues. Unmatched junction bases numbered 1, after V lost 2 bases and J lost 6 bases. As DNA, the CDR3 is TGTGCCAGCAGCTTAGGGACAGGGGGCCATGGCTACACCTTC. Residues: CASSLGTGGHGYTF.

As to this clone: A junction boundary mismatches the germline segment, possibly from a read error. The V gene is TRBV5-4, the J gene TRBJ2-1; possibly TRBD1 for D (6 bases). This CDR3 has 13 residues. Germline V lookup: CDR1 SGHNT, CDR2 YYREEE (reference sequence). In nucleotides, the CDR3 is TGTGCCAGCACCCCGCCCGCCGGGACAAAGGGAATCTTC. This encodes CASTPPAGTKGIF.

This clone has a single count. This chain uses TRBV29-1 with TRBJ2-7; 8 bases line up with TRBD2. Germline trimming cut 6 bases from V and 4 bases from J; bases unmatched to any gene: 14. The CDR3 is 15 amino acids. Germline lookup yields CDR1 SQVTM and CDR2 ANQGSEA. The CDR3 nucleotides are TGCAGCGTGTACTTGGTCCCTAGCGGGTGTTACGAGCAGTACTTC. This sequence encodes CSVYLVPSGCYEQYF.

V is TRBV19 and J is TRBJ2-2; D is undetermined. Looked up from germline, CDR1 is LNHDA and CDR2 is SQIVND (reference sequence). Trimming removed 5 bases at V and 3 bases at J, with 7 bases between. The CDR3 has 13 residues. The CDR3 loop reads CASSHLYTGELFF. The CDR3 DNA is TGTGCCAGTAGTCACTTATACACCGGGGAGCTGTTTTTT. The whole variable domain, remainder taken from reference TRBV19 and TRBJ2-2, is DGGITQSPKYLFRKEGQNVTLSCEQNLNHDAMYWYRQDPGQGLRLIYYSQIVNDFQKGDIAEGYSVSREKKESFPLTVTSAQKNPTAFYLCASSHLYTGELFFGEGSRLTVL.

This chain links TRBV5-1 with TRBJ2-1; the match to TRBD1 covers 7 bases. The ends lost 1 base at V and 3 bases at J; junction bases unmatched: 7. CDR3 length: 16 residues. From germline, CDR1 is SGHRS and CDR2 YFSETQ. CDR3 in amino acids: CASSLTSGTDYNEQFF. The CDR3 region has the DNA TGCGCCAGCAGCTTGACATCCGGGACAGACTACAATGAGCAGTTCTTC.

This chain connects TRBV7-6 to TRBJ2-5; 7 positions agree with TRBD1. The CDR3 is made up of 16 amino acids. The germline V gene has CDR1 SGHVS and CDR2 FNYEAQ. V lost 7 bases, J lost 0 bases, and 11 bases stayed unmatched. The CDR3 bases are TGTGCCAGCACCGCGACAGGGTGGTCCAACCAAGAGACCCAGTACTTC. It translates to CASTATGWSNQETQYF.

The gene calls are TRBV9 and TRBJ2-1, with TRBD2 matching 9 bases. The CDR3 extends over 16 amino acids. Per the germline V gene, CDR1 is SGDLS and CDR2 is YYNGEE. V gave up 0 bases and J gave up 4 bases; unmatched junction bases: 5. DNA for the CDR3: TGTGCCAGCAGCGTAGGGGGTAGCGGGGGATACAATGAGCAGTTCTTC. Its protein product is CASSVGGSGGYNEQFF.

The chain employs TRBV6-5 and TRBJ1-1; D remains ambiguous. Germline CDR1 MNHEY, CDR2 SVGAGI. This CDR3 contains 13 residues. Between the trimmed V and J ends, which lost 6 bases and 9 bases, there was a span of 17 bases. Here the CDR3 reads CASRIEEGPKAFF. For the CDR3, the DNA is TGTGCCAGCAGAATTGAGGAGGGCCCTAAAGCTTTCTTT.

This clone was counted once. The V gene is TRBV5-1, the J gene TRBJ1-6, with 8 nucleotides matching TRBD1. CDR1 is SGHRS, CDR2 YFSETQ, per germline. Germline trimming cut 4 bases from V and 6 bases from J; bases unmatched to any gene: 9. The CDR3 loop spans 16 amino acids. The DNA of the CDR3 is TGCGCCAGCAGCCAAAGACAGGGGAAAATTAATTCACCCCTCCACTTT. It specifies CASSQRQGKINSPLHF.

A few counts support this clone. The chain uses TRBV3-1 (or the pseudogene TRBV3-2) and TRBJ2-3; 8 nucleotides agree with TRBD2. Germline V gives CDR1 LGHDT, CDR2 YNNKEL (reference sequence). Losses at the gene ends were 5 bases for V and 2 bases for J; bases not matched to a gene: 6. This CDR3 region has 15 residues. CDR3 nucleotides: TGTGCCAGCAGCAAGGTAGCGGGATCCACAGATACGCAGTATTTT. This encodes CASSKVAGSTDTQYF.

This chain joins TRBV5-1 and TRBJ2-7, with 8 bases identical to TRBD2. The CDR3 contains 16 residues. Per germline, CDR1 SGHRS and CDR2 YFSETQ. Trimming took 4 bases from V and 4 from J; bases not matched to a gene: 13. CDR3 region: CASSPSGGRAGYEQYF. The CDR3 nucleotides are TGCGCCAGCAGCCCCTCGGGAGGGAGGGCCGGGTACGAGCAGTACTTC.

The gene calls are TRBV6-6 and TRBJ2-1; the match to TRBD2 covers 13 bases. Germline trimming cut 6 bases from V and 9 bases from J; bases unmatched to any gene: 11. Germline CDR1 is MNHNY and CDR2 is SVGAGI (reference sequence). The CDR3 consists of 16 residues. CDR3 residues: CASSPYTSGRAIEQFF. CDR3 in DNA: TGTGCCAGCAGCCCGTACACTAGCGGGAGGGCGATTGAGCAGTTCTTC.

V and J are TRBV24-1 and TRBJ2-5, with a weak D call TRBD2 (6 bases). Germline-derived CDR1 and CDR2 are KGHDR and SFDVKD. CDR3 size: 13 residues. V was trimmed by 5 bases and J by 4 bases, leaving 10 bases between them. The CDR3 here is CATSVLGGETQYF. The DNA of the CDR3 is TGTGCCACCAGTGTGTTGGGGGGAGAGACCCAGTACTTC.